These T cell receptor beta chains were read from a single sample in a study of T-cell reconstitution after alpha-beta-depleted transplantation in children. A single record per CDR3 protein comes from TCRdb applying MiXCR to the PCR reads. The data contain about 110,000 distinct CDR3 sequences, approximately 10% of them seen just once; the ten biggest clones take up approximately 7.9%. The specimen was PBMCs from the stem cell graft donor, collected from the stem cell graft. Receptors originate from a human donor who donated a stem cell graft to a child with acute lymphoblastic leukemia. Both conserved end residues are part of each CDR3. The D gene is left open where the match is weak. Some rows mark clone size as missing; the rest say once, few, many or name a class of expanded clone.

>TRBJ2-3|many|TRBD2|TRBV7-3
TGTGCCAGCAGCGCACAGGCGGGGGTTAGCACAGATACGCAGTATTTT
CASSAQAGVSTDTQYF
>TRBJ1-2|many|TRBD1|TRBV7-2
TGTGCCAGCAGCACCTCGACAGGGATTTATGGCTACACCTTC
CASSTSTGIYGYTF
>TRBJ2-5|many|TRBD1|TRBV5-1
TGCGCCAGCAGCTTGGATGGACAGGGGGGGTCGGAGACCCAGTACTTC
CASSLDGQGGSETQYF
>TRBJ2-7|few|TRBD2|TRBV25-1
TGTGCCAGCAGTGAATCTAGCGGGGCCTCCTACGAGCAGTACTTC
CASSESSGASYEQYF
>TRBJ2-3|many|.|TRBV4-1
TGCGCCAGCAGCCAAGATGGGTATAGCACAGATACGCAGTATTTT
CASSQDGYSTDTQYF
>TRBJ2-5|many|.|TRBV12-3/TRBV12-4
TGTGCCAGCAGTCCAAGAGGACTGCTAGTTCAAGAGACCCAGTACTTC
CASSPRGLLVQETQYF
>TRBJ2-1|.|TRBD2|TRBV19
TGTGCCAGTAGTAAAGGGACTAGCGGTAACAATGAGCAGTTCTTC
CASSKGTSGNNEQFF
>TRBJ2-6|many|TRBD1|TRBV2
TGTGCCAGCAGTGAGGGACAGGGTTGCTCTGGGGCCAACGTCCTGACTTTC
CASSEGQGCSGANVLTF
>TRBJ2-1|many|TRBD1|TRBV5-1
TGCGCCAGCAGCTACGGACAGGAACATGAGCAGTTCTTC
CASSYGQEHEQFF
>TRBJ2-4|many|.|TRBV18
TGTGCCAGCTCACCTCCCGAGGGACAAAGGAACATTCAGTACTTC
CASSPPEGQRNIQYF
>TRBJ2-7|many|.|TRBV20-1
TGCAGTGCTAGAGATCCATCCGAAACTTACGAGCAGTACTTC
CSARDPSETYEQYF
>TRBJ1-5|many|.|TRBV19
TGTGCCAGTAGTACAAGCCCCGGGGGTGATCAGCCCCAGCATTTT
CASSTSPGGDQPQHF
>TRBJ2-1|.|.|TRBV4-2
TGTGCCAGCAGCCCCGCCATCCTCTGGGCTCGGATAGGAGAGCAGTTCTTC
CASSPAILWARIGEQFF
>TRBJ2-4|many|.|TRBV7-2
TGTGCCAGCAGCTCACCCGGACTACCGATAGCCAAAAACATTCAGTACTTC
CASSSPGLPIAKNIQYF
>TRBJ2-7|few|TRBD1|TRBV28
TGTGCCAGCAGTCAGGACAGGGCGCTCTTCTCCTACGAGCAGTACTTC
CASSQDRALFSYEQYF
>TRBJ2-2|.|TRBD2|TRBV30
TGTGCCTGGAGAACTAGCGGGGGGGCCGGGGAGCTGTTTTTT
CAWRTSGGAGELFF
>TRBJ2-7|many|TRBD2|TRBV28
TGTGCCAGCACCCTTAGCGGGGGAGCCTACGAGCAGTACTTC
CASTLSGGAYEQYF
>TRBJ2-1|many|TRBD2|TRBV20-1
TGCAGTGCTAGAGATCTCAGGCTAGCGGGAGGGCCCAGTGAGCAGTTCTTC
CSARDLRLAGGPSEQFF